This T cell receptor beta chain derives from a study of OX40 agonist ivuxolimab in advanced cancers. Study overall: Patients received the agonistic anti-OX40 (CD134) antibody ivuxolimab. Hepatocellular carcinoma, melanoma, renal cell or head and neck cancer affected the dose-escalation patients.

Study-level findings and limits: There was clonal expansion of CD4+ and CD8+ blood T cells by week 6 at 0.1 to 3.0 mg/kg. Among T cells, CD8+ cells averaged more expanded clones than CD4+ cells.

Concerning this clone: The antigen is undetermined.

The germline V gene has CDR1 MNHEY and CDR2 SVGAGI. The CDR3 extends over 13 amino acids. Trimming took 4 bases from V and 8 from J, leaving 14 bases between them. Assay: immunoSEQ multiplex PCR; the TCRdb copy retains only in-frame clones and omits some. The sample has just over 30,000 clones; 75% to 90% are singletons. The chain carries TRBV6-5 and TRBJ1-2; D is possibly TRBD1 (6 bases). The receptor was isolated from an adult with an advanced solid tumor such as melanoma, head and neck, liver or kidney cancer. This material consisted of CD4+ or CD8+ T cells sorted from blood, taken in a trial of the OX40 agonist ivuxolimab. CDR3 region: CASSSPGEGGYTF. CDR3 nucleotides: TGTGCCAGCAGTTCCCCAGGGGAAGGAGGCTACACCTTC.